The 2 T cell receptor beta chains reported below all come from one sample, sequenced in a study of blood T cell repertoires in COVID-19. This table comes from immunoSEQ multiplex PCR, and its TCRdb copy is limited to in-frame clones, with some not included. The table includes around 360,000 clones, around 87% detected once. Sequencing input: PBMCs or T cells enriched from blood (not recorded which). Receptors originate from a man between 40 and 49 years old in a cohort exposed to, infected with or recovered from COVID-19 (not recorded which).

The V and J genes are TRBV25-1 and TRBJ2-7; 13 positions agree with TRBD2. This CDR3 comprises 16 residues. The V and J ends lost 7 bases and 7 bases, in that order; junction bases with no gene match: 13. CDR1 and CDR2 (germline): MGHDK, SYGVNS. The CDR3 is CASTLFGLAGEWEQYF. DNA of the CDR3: TGTGCCAGCACCTTATTTGGACTAGCGGGAGAATGGGAGCAGTACTTC.

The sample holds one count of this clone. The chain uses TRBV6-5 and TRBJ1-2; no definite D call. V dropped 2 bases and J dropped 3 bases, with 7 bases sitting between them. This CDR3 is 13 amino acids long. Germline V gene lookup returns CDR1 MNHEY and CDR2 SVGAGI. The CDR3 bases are TGTGCCAGCAGTTACGACGCGGACTATGGCTACACCTTC. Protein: CASSYDADYGYTF.